This T cell receptor beta chain was profiled in a study of T cell repertoires in cytomegalovirus infection. The overall study: From public TCR beta signatures came an indication of both CMV infection and matching HLA type. The study's findings and limits: Identification of carriers of CMV plus the relevant HLA was achieved through cumulative public TCR beta family frequency. Ex vivo, HLA-C-restricted CMV-specific TCR beta clonotypes prevailed over the rest of the response.

Worth noting for this clonotype: Its antigen is unknown. Compared with germline, one end of the junction differs, possibly owing to a read error.

The CDR3 extends over 16 amino acids. Germline CDR1 is LGHDT and CDR2 is YNNKEL (reference sequence). Each CDR3 protein is one row after TCRdb ran MiXCR on the reads. The repertoire holds around 450,000 distinct CDR3 sequences, with approximately 31% as singletons. The sequence was collected from a human donor in good health (CMV status not recorded). Some clones in this sample may be carry-over from other donors' samples. The rearrangement links TRBV3-1 to TRBJ1-2; D is unclear. The source material was PBMCs. CDR3 in DNA: TGTGCCAGCAGCCAAACCTTGGCAGGCCTAGGCTATAGCTACACCTTC. This gives the protein CASSQTLAGLGYSYTF.